Listed below are T cell receptor beta chains from one sample, sequenced in a study of shared clonotypes between healthy human individuals. Sequenced by immunoSEQ multiplex PCR; TCRdb stores in-frame clones only, minus some. This table holds 950,000 to 1,200,000 clones, approximately 77% found once. The sequenced material came from memory CD4+ T cells from PBMCs. These receptors were obtained from a man in his late teens or twenties in good health. Some clones in this sample may be carry-over from other donors' samples. Both conserved end residues are part of each CDR3. The D gene is left open where the match is weak. Clone size appears in some rows only: once, few, many, or a class for an expanded clone.

many NA TRBJ2-1 TRBV2 TGTGCCAGCAGACAGGTCTCCTACAATGAGCAGTTCTTC CASRQVSYNEQFF
NA NA TRBJ1-1 TRBV30 TGTGCCTGGAGTGAGGCAGGGCAAGCTTTCTTT CAWSEAGQAFF
once NA TRBJ2-4 TRBV7-2 TGTGCCAGCAGCTTCGGGGCCATTCAGTACTTC CASSFGAIQYF
once TRBD1 TRBJ2-3 TRBV13 TGTGCCAGCAGCCCCCGACAGGGTGGCACAGATACGCAGTATTTT CASSPRQGGTDTQYF
NA NA TRBJ2-7 TRBV28 TGTGCCAGCAGTCTACCTCGGGCTCACGAGCAGTACTTC CASSLPRAHEQYF
NA NA TRBJ2-2 TRBV5-1 TGCGCCAGCAGCGTGGCCGCTGACGCGAACACCGGGGAGCTGTTTTTT CASSVAADANTGELFF
NA NA TRBJ1-5 TRBV19 TGTGCCAGTAGTATAAGAGGCGGCCACAATCAGCCCCAGCATTTT CASSIRGGHNQPQHF
NA NA TRBJ1-5 TRBV18 TGTGCCAGCTCAGTGATGTCTGTCGATCAGCCCCAGCATTTT CASSVMSVDQPQHF
NA NA TRBJ2-2 TRBV27 TGTGCCAGCAGTATCCTCTCCCGTTCGGGCGGGGAGCTGTTTTTT CASSILSRSGGELFF
once TRBD1 TRBJ2-5 TRBV4-1 TGCGCCAGCAGCCAAGTAGGACAGGGGGCAAAAGAGACCCAGTACTTC CASSQVGQGAKETQYF
NA TRBD1 TRBJ1-2 TRBV27 TGTGCCAGCAGTTATTCGACAGGGGGCGGGTATGGCTACACCTTC CASSYSTGGGYGYTF
NA TRBD1 TRBJ2-2 TRBV9 TGTGCCAGCAGCGTAACAGGGGTATCGGGCGGGGAGCTGTTTTTT CASSVTGVSGGELFF
NA TRBD2 TRBJ2-5 TRBV5-1 TGCGCCAGCAGCTCGTCTAGCGGGCAGGTGGCCCAGTACTTC CASSSSSGQVAQYF
NA TRBD1 TRBJ2-7 TRBV6-6 TGTGCCAGCAGTTACGGGACAGGGGGTGGGTACGAGCAGTACTTC CASSYGTGGGYEQYF
once NA TRBJ2-2 TRBV2 TGTGCCAGCTTCTGGCAGAACACCGGGGAGCTGTTTTTT CASFWQNTGELFF
once NA TRBJ1-3 TRBV19 TGTGCCAGTAGTATAGGAAGGAGCTCTGGAAACACCATATATTTT CASSIGRSSGNTIYF
NA NA TRBJ1-1 TRBV2 TGTGCCAGCAGTTGGGGCCGGGGACACACTGAAGCTTTCTTT CASSWGRGHTEAFF
NA NA TRBJ2-7 TRBV2 TGTGCCAGCAACCCCTATGGGGGCGAGCAGTACTTC CASNPYGGEQYF
many TRBD1 TRBJ2-7 TRBV7-9 TGTGCCAGCAGAGCGGACAGGGTAAACGAGCAGTACTTC CASRADRVNEQYF
few NA TRBJ1-5 TRBV19 TGTGCCAGTAAGGATTACCGGGGAGGCAATCAGCCCCAGCATTTT CASKDYRGGNQPQHF
NA TRBD2 TRBJ2-7 TRBV5-5 TGTGCCAGCAGCGTACTAGCGGGAGGGCCGATGCACGAGCAGTACTTC CASSVLAGGPMHEQYF
NA NA TRBJ2-3 TRBV19 TGTGCCAGCACTCAAGTCGGGAGCACAGATACGCAGTATTTT CASTQVGSTDTQYF
once TRBD1 TRBJ1-1 TRBV7-6 TGTGCCAGCAGCTCCTGGACAGGGGCAATGAACACTGAAGCTTTCTTT CASSSWTGAMNTEAFF
NA TRBD1 TRBJ2-1 TRBV6-1 TGTGCCAGCAGTGGGACAGGCAATCTTCGGGTTGAGCAGTTCTTC CASSGTGNLRVEQFF
NA NA TRBJ2-5 TRBV7-6 TGTGCCAGCAGCTTAGCGTGGGGGGTCCAAGAGACCCAGTACTTC CASSLAWGVQETQYF
NA TRBD1 TRBJ2-5 TRBV5-8 TGTGCCAGCAGTCCCGGGACAGGGGTTGGGGAGACCCAGTACTTC CASSPGTGVGETQYF